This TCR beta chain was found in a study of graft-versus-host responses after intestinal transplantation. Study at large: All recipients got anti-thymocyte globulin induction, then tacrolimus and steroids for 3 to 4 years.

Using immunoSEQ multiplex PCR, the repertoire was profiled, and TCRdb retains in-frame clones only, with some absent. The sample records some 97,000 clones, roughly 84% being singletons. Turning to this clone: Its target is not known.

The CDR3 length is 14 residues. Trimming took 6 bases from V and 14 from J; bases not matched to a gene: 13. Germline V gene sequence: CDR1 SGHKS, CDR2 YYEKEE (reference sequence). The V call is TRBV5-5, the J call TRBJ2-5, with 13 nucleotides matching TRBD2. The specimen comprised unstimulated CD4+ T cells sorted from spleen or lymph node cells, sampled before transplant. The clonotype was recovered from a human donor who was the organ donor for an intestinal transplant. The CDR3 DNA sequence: TGTGCCAGCACCCTACTAGCGGGGGGGCCTTTAGTATACTTC. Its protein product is CASTLLAGGPLVYF.